A single TCR beta chain is shown here with its context. These data belong to a study of control samples from healthy donors and cancer patients. V gave up 5 bases and J gave up 3 bases, with 17 bases separating them. The CDR3 is 14 amino acids. Germline CDR1 reads GTSNPN; CDR2 reads SVGIG (reference sequence). Using immunoSEQ multiplex PCR, the repertoire was profiled, and TCRdb retains in-frame clones only, with some absent. The sample holds over 150,000 clones, around 96% seen once. The clonotype comes from a woman aged 25-40 years in good health. The sequenced sample was blood. The genes are TRBV30 and TRBJ2-7; D perhaps matches TRBD1 (5 bases). CDR3 in DNA: TGTGCCTGGGGCCCCAGGGTGGAGATCTACGAGCAGTACTTC. It specifies CAWGPRVEIYEQYF.